These 15 T cell receptor beta chains came from one sample sequenced in a study of blood T cell repertoires in COVID-19. TCRdb's table, derived via immunoSEQ multiplex PCR, lists solely in-frame clones and lacks some. Of some 380,000 clones listed, around 90% are singletons. The specimen was PBMCs or T cells enriched from blood (not recorded which). Source of these receptors: a woman aged 40-49 years with acute COVID-19.

The chain joins TRBV6-5 to TRBJ2-2; D is perhaps TRBD2 (6 bases). Germline CDR1 and CDR2: MNHEY and SVGAGI. V dropped 7 bases and J dropped 7 bases, with 10 bases sitting between them. The CDR3 sequence is 12 residues long. CDR3 sequence (DNA): TGTGCCAGCAATCGGGGGATCGGGGAGCTGTTTTTT. Translating gives CASNRGIGELFF.

The chain joins TRBV9 to TRBJ2-3; 12 nucleotides align to TRBD2. The CDR3 is 17 amino acids. The J segment lost 3 bases and the V segment lost 4 bases, leaving 9 bases of the junction unmatched. Looked up from germline, CDR1 is SGDLS and CDR2 is YYNGEE. The CDR3 DNA is TGTGCCAGCAGCCCGCGCACTAGCGGGGGGCCTACAGATACGCAGTATTTT. It translates to CASSPRTSGGPTDTQYF.

In nucleotides, the CDR3 is TGTGCCAGCAGCCAAGAAACCCTCCTAGCGGGGGGGATGGAGACCCAGTACTTC. It encodes CASSQETLLAGGMETQYF. The rearrangement uses TRBV14 and TRBJ2-5; 12 bases line up with TRBD2. The V segment lost 0 bases and the J segment 5 bases; nucleotides outside the gene matches: 10. The CDR3 totals 18 residues. Germline-derived CDR1 and CDR2 are SGHDN and FVKESK. Filled out from reference TRBV14 and TRBJ2-5, the complete variable domain reads EAGVTQFPSHSVIEKGQTVTLRCDPISGHDNLYWYRRVMGKEIKFLLHFVKESKQDESGMPNNRFLAERTGGTYSTLKVQPAELEDSGVYFCASSQETLLAGGMETQYFGPGTRLLVL.

J is TRBJ1-4 and V is TRBV6-5, with 9 bases matching TRBD1. The CDR3 totals 15 residues. V trimming: 6 bases; J trimming: 3 bases; junction bases outside the gene matches: 5. CDR1 and CDR2 from the germline V gene are MNHEY and SVGAGI. The CDR3 nucleotides read TGTGCCAGCAGAACAGGGGGCGCGGCTAATGAAAAACTGTTTTTT. It yields the protein CASRTGGAANEKLFF.

This chain joins TRBV28 and TRBJ2-7; D is perhaps TRBD1 (6 bases). Trimming removed 3 bases at V and 6 bases at J, with 15 bases between. This CDR3 comprises 14 residues. In germline, CDR1 is MDHEN, CDR2 SYDVKM. The CDR3 coding sequence is TGTGCCAGCAGTTTTGCAGGGGCCCTCGGCGAGCAGTACTTC. Translated: CASSFAGALGEQYF. The full variable domain, with the rest looked up from reference TRBV28 and TRBJ2-7, is DVKVTQSSRYLVKRTGEKVFLECVQDMDHENMFWYRQDPGLGLRLIYFSYDVKMKEKGDIPEGYSVSREKKERFSLILESASTNQTSMYLCASSFAGALGEQYFGPGTRLTVT.

The rearrangement uses TRBV7-2 and TRBJ2-1; 8 positions agree with TRBD2. The CDR3 totals 14 residues. CDR1 is SGHTA, CDR2 FQGNSA, per germline. J lost 8 bases, V lost 8 bases, and 11 bases had no gene match. CDR3 in amino acids: CASGLAGLVHEQFF. The CDR3 bases are TGTGCCAGCGGCCTAGCGGGCCTTGTCCATGAGCAGTTCTTC.

The chain joins TRBV18 to TRBJ1-1, with D possibly TRBD1 on 6 matching bases. This CDR3 is built from 15 residues. Germline V lookup: CDR1 KGHSH, CDR2 LQKENI. V dropped 4 bases and J dropped 0 bases, with 12 bases sitting between them. CDR3: CASSLGQLMNTEAFF. The DNA for the CDR3 is TGTGCCAGCTCACTCGGACAGTTAATGAACACTGAAGCTTTCTTT.

The count of this clone is one. The chain is built from TRBV5-1 and TRBJ1-1; D might be TRBD1 (6 bases). Germline CDR1 SGHRS, CDR2 YFSETQ. This CDR3 comprises 15 residues. Trimming took off 0 bases at V and 1 base at J, with 10 bases between the two ends. CDR3 protein: CASSLVGTPNTEAFF. The CDR3 bases are TGCGCCAGCAGCTTGGTCGGGACACCGAACACTGAAGCTTTCTTT.

This clone appeared once. The V call is TRBV30, the J call TRBJ1-1; D possibly corresponds to TRBD1 (6 bases). There are 12 residues in the CDR3. Trimming shortened V by 4 bases and J by 7 bases, and 13 bases separated the two germline ends. CDR1 and CDR2 from the germline V gene are GTSNPN and SVGIG (reference sequence). CDR3 DNA: TGTGCCTGGAACCCAGGGGTTGTTGAAGCTTTCTTT. Amino acid sequence: CAWNPGVVEAFF. Combining the CDR3 with reference TRBV30 and TRBJ1-1 gives the whole variable domain SQTIHQWPATLVQPVGSPLSLECTVEGTSNPNLYWYRQAAGRGLQLLFYSVGIGQISSEVPQNLSASRPQDRQFILSSKKLLLSDSGFYLCAWNPGVVEAFFGQGTRLTVV.

The chain joins TRBV30 to TRBJ2-7; 7 bases are a match to TRBD2. The V gene end was trimmed by 3 bases and the J gene end by 4 bases; junction bases not matched to a gene: 3. CDR3 length equals 12 residues. Germline V gives CDR1 GTSNPN, CDR2 SVGIG (reference sequence). The chain's CDR3 is CAWSGGGYEQYF. The CDR3 coding sequence is TGTGCCTGGAGCGGGGGAGGGTACGAGCAGTACTTC. Complete variable domain (other parts from reference TRBV30 and TRBJ2-7): SQTIHQWPATLVQPVGSPLSLECTVEGTSNPNLYWYRQAAGRGLQLLFYSVGIGQISSEVPQNLSASRPQDRQFILSSKKLLLSDSGFYLCAWSGGGYEQYFGPGTRLTVT.

The chain combines TRBV7-8 with TRBJ1-2, with 7 bases fitting TRBD1. V lost 0 bases to trimming and J lost 8 bases; unmatched junction nucleotides: 12. Germline V gene sequence: CDR1 SGHVS, CDR2 FQNEAQ. The CDR3 is made up of 16 amino acids. CDR3 protein: CASSLARDRVVGGYTF. In nucleotides, the CDR3 is TGTGCCAGCAGCTTAGCGCGAGACAGGGTAGTGGGCGGCTACACCTTC.

The rearrangement joins TRBV5-4 to TRBJ1-4, with 7 bases that match TRBD1. This CDR3 spans 15 amino acids. The germline V gene encodes CDR1 SGHNT and CDR2 YYREEE (reference sequence). The V and J ends lost 4 bases and 7 bases, in that order; junction bases with no gene match: 10. DNA for the CDR3: TGTGCCAGCAGCCCAGACAGGGCAGGGGGTGAAAAACTGTTTTTT. Translation gives CASSPDRAGGEKLFF.

The chain has TRBV10-2 and TRBJ2-3, with TRBD2 identical over 8 bases. From germline, CDR1 is WSHSY and CDR2 SAAADI. J was trimmed by 1 base and V by 5 bases; bases with no gene match: 5. CDR3 length: 15 amino acids. The CDR3 here is CASSPAGARTDTQYF. The DNA of the CDR3 is TGCGCCAGCAGTCCAGCGGGGGCGCGCACAGATACGCAGTATTTT.

The rearrangement joins TRBV27 to TRBJ1-5; the D gene is possibly TRBD1 (6 bases). The length of the CDR3 is 15 residues. Per the germline V gene, CDR1 is MNHEY and CDR2 is SMNVEV (reference sequence). With 1 base removed from V and 7 bases from J, the gap between germline ends came to 14 bases. The CDR3 spells CASSLLGAGAQPQHF. CDR3 bases: TGTGCCAGCAGTTTATTAGGGGCAGGGGCCCAGCCCCAGCATTTT.

V usage is TRBV10-3 and J usage is TRBJ1-3; D may be TRBD1 (6 bases). CDR3 length: 15 amino acids. From germline, CDR1 is ENHRY and CDR2 SYGVKD. Trimming took 11 bases from V and 1 from J, leaving 18 bases between them. The CDR3 nucleotides are TGTGCCTCTCGACAGGTCCTTGAATCTGGAAACACCATATATTTT. Its translation: CASRQVLESGNTIYF.